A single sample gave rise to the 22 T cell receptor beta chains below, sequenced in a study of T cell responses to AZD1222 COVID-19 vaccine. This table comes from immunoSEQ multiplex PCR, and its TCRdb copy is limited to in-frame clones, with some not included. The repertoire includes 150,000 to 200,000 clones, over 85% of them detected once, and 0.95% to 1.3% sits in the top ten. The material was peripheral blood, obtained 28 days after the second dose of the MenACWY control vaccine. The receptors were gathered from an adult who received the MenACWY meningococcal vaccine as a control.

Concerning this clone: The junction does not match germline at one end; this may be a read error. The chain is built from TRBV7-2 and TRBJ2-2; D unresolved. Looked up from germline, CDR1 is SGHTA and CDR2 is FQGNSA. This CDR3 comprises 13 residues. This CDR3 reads CASSSSNIGELFF. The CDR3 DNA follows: TGTGCCAGCAGCTCTTCTAACATCGGGGAGCTGTTTTTT. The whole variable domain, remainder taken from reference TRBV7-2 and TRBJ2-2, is GAGVSQSPSNKVTEKGKDVELRCDPISGHTALYWYRQSLGQGLEFLIYFQGNSAPDKSGLPSDRFSAERTGGSVSTLTIQRTQQEDSAVYLCASSSSNIGELFFGEGSRLTVL.

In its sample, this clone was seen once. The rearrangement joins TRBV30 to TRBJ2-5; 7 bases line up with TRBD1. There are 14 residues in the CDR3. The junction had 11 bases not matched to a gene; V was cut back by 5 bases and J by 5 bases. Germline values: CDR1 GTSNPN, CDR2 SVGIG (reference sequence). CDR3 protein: CAWGTGQDRETQYF. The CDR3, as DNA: TGTGCCTGGGGCACTGGACAGGATAGGGAGACCCAGTACTTC.

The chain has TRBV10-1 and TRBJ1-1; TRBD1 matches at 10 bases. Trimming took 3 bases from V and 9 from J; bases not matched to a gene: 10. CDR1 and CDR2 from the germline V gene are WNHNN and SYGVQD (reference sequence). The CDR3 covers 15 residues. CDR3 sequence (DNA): TGCGCCAGCAGTGATTCCGGGACAGGGGCCGCTCAAGCTTTCTTT. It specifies CASSDSGTGAAQAFF.

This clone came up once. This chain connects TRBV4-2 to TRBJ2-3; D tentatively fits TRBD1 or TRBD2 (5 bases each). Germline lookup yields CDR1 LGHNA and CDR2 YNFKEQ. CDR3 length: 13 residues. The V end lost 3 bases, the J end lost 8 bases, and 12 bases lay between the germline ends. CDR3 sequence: CASSQMSGATQYF. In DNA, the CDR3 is TGTGCCAGCAGCCAGATGTCCGGGGCTACGCAGTATTTT.

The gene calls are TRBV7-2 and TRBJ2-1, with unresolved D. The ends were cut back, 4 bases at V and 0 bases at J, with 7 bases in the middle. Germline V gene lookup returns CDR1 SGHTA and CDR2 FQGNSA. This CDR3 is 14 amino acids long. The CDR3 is CASSYPGSYNEQFF. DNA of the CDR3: TGTGCCAGCAGCTACCCCGGCTCCTACAATGAGCAGTTCTTC.

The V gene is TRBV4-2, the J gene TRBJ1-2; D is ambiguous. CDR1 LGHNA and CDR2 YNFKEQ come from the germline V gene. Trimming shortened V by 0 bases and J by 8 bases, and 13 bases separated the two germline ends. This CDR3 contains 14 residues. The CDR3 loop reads CASSQDSQVAGYTF. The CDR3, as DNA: TGTGCCAGCAGCCAAGACAGTCAAGTCGCGGGCTACACCTTC.

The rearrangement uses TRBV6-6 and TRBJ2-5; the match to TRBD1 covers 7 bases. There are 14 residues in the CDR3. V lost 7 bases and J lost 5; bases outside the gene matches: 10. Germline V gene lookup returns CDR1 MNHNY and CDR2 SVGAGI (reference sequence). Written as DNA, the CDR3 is TGTGCCAGCAACGTACAGGGGCGCTTTGAGACCCAGTACTTC. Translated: CASNVQGRFETQYF.

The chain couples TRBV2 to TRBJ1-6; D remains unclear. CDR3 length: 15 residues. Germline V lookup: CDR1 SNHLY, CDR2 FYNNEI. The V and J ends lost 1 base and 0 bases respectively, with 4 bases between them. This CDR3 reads CASSEGVSYNSPLHF. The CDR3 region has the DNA TGTGCCAGCAGTGAAGGGGTCTCCTATAATTCACCCCTCCACTTT.

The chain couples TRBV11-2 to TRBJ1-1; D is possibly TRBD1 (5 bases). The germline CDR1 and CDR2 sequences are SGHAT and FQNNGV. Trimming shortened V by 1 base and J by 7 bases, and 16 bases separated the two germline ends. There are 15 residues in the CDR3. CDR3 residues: CASSLVRQGRSEAFF. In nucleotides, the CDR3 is TGTGCCAGCAGCTTAGTTAGGCAGGGCAGGAGTGAAGCTTTCTTT.

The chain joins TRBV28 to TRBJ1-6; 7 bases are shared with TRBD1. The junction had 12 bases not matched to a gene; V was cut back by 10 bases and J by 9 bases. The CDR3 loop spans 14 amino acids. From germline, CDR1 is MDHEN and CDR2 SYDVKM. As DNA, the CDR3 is TGTGCCAACCAAAAACAGGGGTATGGTTCACCCCTCCACTTT. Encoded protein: CANQKQGYGSPLHF.

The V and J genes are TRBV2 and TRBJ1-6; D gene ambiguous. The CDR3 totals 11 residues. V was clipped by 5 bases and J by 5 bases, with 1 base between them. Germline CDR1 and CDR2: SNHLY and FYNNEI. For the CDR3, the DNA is TGTGCCAGCAGTAATAATTCACCCCTCCACTTT. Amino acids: CASSNNSPLHF.

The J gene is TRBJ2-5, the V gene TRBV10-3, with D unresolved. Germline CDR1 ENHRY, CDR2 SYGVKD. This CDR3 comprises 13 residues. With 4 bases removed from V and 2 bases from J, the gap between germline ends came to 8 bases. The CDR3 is CAISGTLQETQYF. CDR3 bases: TGTGCCATCAGTGGTACTTTACAAGAGACCCAGTACTTC.

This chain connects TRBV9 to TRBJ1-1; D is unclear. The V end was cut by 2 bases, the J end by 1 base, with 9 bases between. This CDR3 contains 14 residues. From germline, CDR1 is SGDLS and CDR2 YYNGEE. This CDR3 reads CASSVGVGNTEAFF. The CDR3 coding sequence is TGTGCCAGCAGCGTCGGGGTGGGGAACACTGAAGCTTTCTTT.

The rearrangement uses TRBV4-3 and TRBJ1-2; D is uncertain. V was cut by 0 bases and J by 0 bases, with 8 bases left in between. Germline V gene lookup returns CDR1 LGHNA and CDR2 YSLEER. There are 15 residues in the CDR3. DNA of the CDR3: TGCGCCAGCAGCCAAGAGCCGGAGTCTAACTATGGCTACACCTTC. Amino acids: CASSQEPESNYGYTF.

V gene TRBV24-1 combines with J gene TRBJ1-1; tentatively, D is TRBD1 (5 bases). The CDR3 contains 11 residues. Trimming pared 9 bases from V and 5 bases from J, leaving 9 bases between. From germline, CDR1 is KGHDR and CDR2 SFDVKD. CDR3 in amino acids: CATSGGTEAFF. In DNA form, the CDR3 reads TGTGCCACCTCCGGGGGGACTGAAGCTTTCTTT.

This CDR3 is CASSPGQGSYNEQFF. Written as DNA, the CDR3 is TGTGCCAGCTCACCAGGACAGGGGAGTTACAATGAGCAGTTCTTC. The chain combines TRBV18 with TRBJ2-1; 9 bases fit TRBD1. V dropped 2 bases and J dropped 4; count of bases not matched to a gene: 3. This CDR3 is built from 15 residues. Germline V CDR1 and CDR2: KGHSH, LQKENI.

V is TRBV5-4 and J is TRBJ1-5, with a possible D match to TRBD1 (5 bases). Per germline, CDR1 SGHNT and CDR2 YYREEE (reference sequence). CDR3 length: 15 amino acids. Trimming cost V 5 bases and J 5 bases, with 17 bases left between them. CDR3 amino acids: CASRQPGPRYQPQHF. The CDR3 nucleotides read TGTGCCAGCAGGCAACCGGGACCGAGATATCAGCCCCAGCATTTT.

CDR3 sequence (DNA): TGTGCCAGCAGCCCCGGACAGTGGGATTCACCCCTCCACTTT. Translation gives CASSPGQWDSPLHF. The chain employs TRBV7-6 and TRBJ1-6, with D perhaps TRBD1 (6 bases). Germline assignment: CDR1 SGHVS and CDR2 FNYEAQ. The CDR3 is 14 residues long. V dropped 5 bases and J dropped 8 bases, with 13 bases sitting between them.

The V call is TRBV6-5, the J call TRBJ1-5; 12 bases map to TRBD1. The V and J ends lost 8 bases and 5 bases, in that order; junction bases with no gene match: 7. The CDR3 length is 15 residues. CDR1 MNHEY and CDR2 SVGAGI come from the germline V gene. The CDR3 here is CASSSGTGGYQPQHF. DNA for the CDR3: TGTGCCAGCTCTTCCGGGACAGGGGGCTATCAGCCCCAGCATTTT.

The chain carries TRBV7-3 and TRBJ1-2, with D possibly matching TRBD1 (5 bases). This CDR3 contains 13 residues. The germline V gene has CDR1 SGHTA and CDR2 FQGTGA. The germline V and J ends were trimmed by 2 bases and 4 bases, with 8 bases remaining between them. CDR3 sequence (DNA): TGTGCCAGCAGCTTACACAGGTCCTATGGCTACACCTTC. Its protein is CASSLHRSYGYTF. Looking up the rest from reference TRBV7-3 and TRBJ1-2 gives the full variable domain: GAGVSQTPSNKVTEKGKYVELRCDPISGHTALYWYRQSLGQGPEFLIYFQGTGAADDSGLPNDRFFAVRPEGSVSTLKIQRTERGDSAVYLCASSLHRSYGYTFGSGTRLTVV.

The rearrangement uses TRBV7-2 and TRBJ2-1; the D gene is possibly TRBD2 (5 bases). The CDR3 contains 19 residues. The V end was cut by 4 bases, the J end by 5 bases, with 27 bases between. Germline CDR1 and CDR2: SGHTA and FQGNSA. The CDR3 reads CASSSFLGNRGSINNEQFF. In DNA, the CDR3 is TGTGCCAGCAGCTCCTTCCTCGGGAACCGGGGTTCTATAAACAATGAGCAGTTCTTC.

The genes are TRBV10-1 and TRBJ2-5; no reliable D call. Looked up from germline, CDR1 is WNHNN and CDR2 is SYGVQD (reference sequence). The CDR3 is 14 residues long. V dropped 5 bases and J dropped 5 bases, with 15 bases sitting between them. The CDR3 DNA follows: TGCGCCAGCAGTAAGAAAATAGGGAAGGAGACCCAGTACTTC. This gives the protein CASSKKIGKETQYF.